The next 15 T cell receptor beta chains were all read from a single sample in a study of cytomegalovirus exposure and HLA in healthy donors (TCRdb year 2017). Library preparation used the immunoSEQ multiplex PCR assay. TCRdb mirrors the immuneACCESS table, restricted to in-frame sequences. Some clones are absent from its copies; in checked studies, under half trace to an unresolved V gene, and the reason for the others is unknown. This sample is represented by some 56,000 clones; around 93% of them were singletons. More than 1.5% of the sample comes from the top ten. What was sequenced was PBMCs. These receptors were obtained from a woman younger than 35 in good health and CMV-seropositive.

The chain recombines TRBV7-9 with TRBJ1-1; D is unclear. V was trimmed by 3 bases and J by 8 bases, leaving 10 bases between them. This CDR3 has 12 residues. The germline V gene has CDR1 SEHNR and CDR2 FQNEAQ (reference sequence). The CDR3 DNA sequence: TGTGCCAGCAGCTTTGGCCAGACAGAAGCTTTCTTT. Its translation: CASSFGQTEAFF.

In this sample, this clone turned up once. The chain carries TRBV7-9 and TRBJ1-5, with D perhaps TRBD1 (6 bases). Looked up from germline, CDR1 is SEHNR and CDR2 is FQNEAQ (reference sequence). Between the trimmed V and J ends, which lost 5 bases and 7 bases, there was a span of 15 bases. The CDR3 extends over 14 amino acids. CDR3 nucleotide sequence: TGTGCCAGCAGCCAGGGACACTCAGGGCAGCCCCAGCATTTT. It is translated as CASSQGHSGQPQHF.

This chain joins TRBV13 and TRBJ1-2; 7 nucleotides align to TRBD1. The CDR3 loop spans 15 amino acids. CDR1 and CDR2 from the germline V gene are PRHDT and FYEKMQ (reference sequence). V lost 5 bases, J lost 0 bases, and 6 bases stayed unmatched. CDR3 DNA: TGTGCCAGCAGCCCCCGGGACAGACCTAACTATGGCTACACCTTC. Translation: CASSPRDRPNYGYTF.

The V gene is TRBV5-1, the J gene TRBJ2-7, with D maybe TRBD1 (6 bases). Germline CDR1 SGHRS, CDR2 YFSETQ. Trimming took 0 bases from V and 5 from J, leaving 6 bases between them. The CDR3 is 12 amino acids. The CDR3 DNA sequence: TGCGCCAGCAGCTTGGACAGGGACGAGCAGTACTTC. Encoded protein: CASSLDRDEQYF.

This chain connects TRBV7-2 to TRBJ2-3; weak D call: TRBD2 (6 bases). Trimming pared 5 bases from V and 4 bases from J, leaving 16 bases between. Germline loops: CDR1 SGHTA, CDR2 FQGNSA. The CDR3 is made up of 15 amino acids. For the CDR3, the DNA is TGTGCCAGCAGCATAAGGGGCGGGGAGGCAGATACGCAGTATTTT. As protein: CASSIRGGEADTQYF.

The genes are TRBV5-4 and TRBJ1-3; 7 bases fit TRBD1. Losses at the gene ends were 5 bases for V and 0 bases for J; bases not matched to a gene: 8. From germline, CDR1 is SGHNT and CDR2 YYREEE (reference sequence). This CDR3 has 16 amino acids. This CDR3 is CASSDGQANSGNTIYF. The CDR3 DNA reads TGTGCCAGCAGTGATGGACAGGCCAACTCTGGAAACACCATATATTTT.

This clone was seen only once. The chain employs TRBV9 and TRBJ2-3; 10 bases line up with TRBD2. This CDR3 is built from 15 residues. Per the germline V gene, CDR1 is SGDLS and CDR2 is YYNGEE. The V and J ends lost 4 bases and 0 bases, in that order; junction bases with no gene match: 2. For the CDR3, the DNA is TGTGCCAGCAGCCCACTAGCGGGAAGCACAGATACGCAGTATTTT. The encoded protein is CASSPLAGSTDTQYF.

This chain links TRBV27 with TRBJ2-1; 8 nucleotides match TRBD1. V shed 7 bases, J shed 7 bases, and the junction held 9 bases outside the gene matches. Germline V lookup: CDR1 MNHEY, CDR2 SMNVEV (reference sequence). The CDR3 is 14 amino acids. The CDR3 nucleotides are TGTGCCAGCACTCCGGGACAGGTTGAAAATGAGCAGTTCTTC. It codes for CASTPGQVENEQFF.

The chain couples TRBV27 to TRBJ2-7; 7 nucleotides align to TRBD2. The CDR3 sequence is 15 residues long. Germline V lookup: CDR1 MNHEY, CDR2 SMNVEV (reference sequence). Unmatched junction bases numbered 6, after V lost 4 bases and J lost 0 bases. The CDR3 DNA reads TGTGCCAGCAGTTCTGAAGCGGGAAACTCCTACGAGCAGTACTTC. Translated, it gives CASSSEAGNSYEQYF.

The chain combines TRBV9 with TRBJ2-2; D call uncertain. The germline CDR1 and CDR2 sequences are SGDLS and YYNGEE. The V end lost 0 bases, the J end lost 0 bases, and 9 bases lay between the germline ends. The CDR3 contains 16 residues. The chain's CDR3 is CASSVVWAANTGELFF. CDR3 sequence (DNA): TGTGCCAGCAGCGTAGTCTGGGCCGCGAACACCGGGGAGCTGTTTTTT.

The chain couples TRBV5-6 to TRBJ2-1; maybe TRBD1 (5 bases). V was shortened by 1 base and J by 3 bases, with 14 bases between the two germline ends. CDR3 length equals 16 residues. The V gene's germline CDR1 is SGHDT and CDR2 YYEEEE. The CDR3 loop is CASSLYSQGFYNEQFF. CDR3 nucleotides: TGTGCCAGCAGCTTGTATTCCCAGGGTTTCTACAATGAGCAGTTCTTC.

This clone was recorded only once. The gene calls are TRBV11-2 and TRBJ2-1; D is possibly TRBD2 (6 bases). Germline V gene sequence: CDR1 SGHAT, CDR2 FQNNGV. CDR3 length equals 14 residues. V lost 5 bases, J lost 0 bases, and 8 bases lay in between. For the CDR3, the DNA is TGTGCCAGCAGCCTCGGGAGCTCCTACAATGAGCAGTTCTTC. Protein: CASSLGSSYNEQFF.

The chain combines TRBV30 with TRBJ2-3; 10 bases agree with TRBD2. Losses at the gene ends were 2 bases for V and 4 bases for J; bases not matched to a gene: 6. Germline lookup yields CDR1 GTSNPN and CDR2 SVGIG (reference sequence). This CDR3 contains 15 residues. The CDR3 nucleotides read TGTGCCTGGAGTCCGATAGCGGGGGGCTCAGATACGCAGTATTTT. It specifies CAWSPIAGGSDTQYF.

This chain links TRBV7-9 with TRBJ1-2; possible D gene TRBD1, 5 bases. The germline V gene encodes CDR1 SEHNR and CDR2 FQNEAQ (reference sequence). This CDR3 has 11 residues. V was cut by 11 bases and J by 5 bases, with 12 bases left in between. The CDR3 sequence: CAHQGPYGYTF. The CDR3 DNA reads TGTGCCCACCAGGGCCCTTATGGCTACACCTTC.

The genes are TRBV4-2 and TRBJ1-4; D may be TRBD1 (6 bases). V lost 2 bases to trimming and J lost 8 bases, with 18 bases between them. The CDR3 sequence is 16 residues long. Germline lookup yields CDR1 LGHNA and CDR2 YNFKEQ. CDR3 protein: CASSQSWGQSGEKLFF. CDR3 DNA: TGTGCCAGCAGCCAATCCTGGGGGCAGTCGGGGGAAAAACTGTTTTTT.